The rows below give T cell receptor beta chains drawn from one sample of a study of immune evolution from preneoplasia to lung adenocarcinoma. Clones were sequenced by immunoSEQ multiplex PCR, and TCRdb holds only the in-frame ones, with some missing. The table shows 9,000 to 9,500 clones, with around 91% occurring only once. The specimen sequenced was FFPE invasive lung adenocarcinoma tissue. The receptors here all came from a person aged 70 to 85 with invasive lung adenocarcinoma. Each CDR3 is given with its conserved first and last residue. The D gene is left open where the match is weak. For some rows the clone size is stated as once, few or many, or as a class when expanded; others skip it.

>14|NA|NA|TRBV14|TRBJ2-2
CASSQDIGTGELFF
TGTGCCAGCAGCCAAGATATAGGGACCGGGGAGCTGTTTTTT
>15|NA|TRBD1|TRBV2|TRBJ1-5
CASKRETGVNQPQHF
TGTGCCAGCAAGCGGGAGACAGGGGTGAATCAGCCCCAGCATTTT
>14|NA|NA|TRBV6-5|TRBJ2-1
CASSRGQLIYEQFF
TGTGCCAGCAGCCGCGGACAGCTTATCTATGAGCAGTTCTTC
>14|NA|NA|TRBV7-3|TRBJ2-3
CASSLTLTADTQYF
TGTGCCAGCAGCTTAACTCTGACGGCAGATACGCAGTATTTT
>15|NA|NA|TRBV27|TRBJ1-1
CASRSSGAPNTEAFF
TGTGCCAGCAGATCCTCGGGGGCGCCGAACACTGAAGCTTTCTTT
>14|once|NA|TRBV5-1|TRBJ2-7
CASSSGAKTYEQYF
TGCGCCAGCAGCTCCGGGGCCAAAACCTACGAGCAGTACTTC
>13|once|NA|TRBV28|TRBJ1-5
CASSLASNQPQHF
TGTGCCAGCAGTTTGGCGAGCAATCAGCCCCAGCATTTT
>14|NA|TRBD2|TRBV5-6|TRBJ2-1
CASSLSSGSNEQFF
TGTGCCAGCAGCTTGTCCAGCGGGAGCAATGAGCAGTTCTTC
>16|few|TRBD2|TRBV5-6|TRBJ2-5
CASSLAAGGGLETQYF
TGTGCCAGCAGCTTGGCGGCGGGGGGAGGGTTGGAGACCCAGTACTTC
>15|NA|TRBD1|TRBV28|TRBJ2-5
CASVRTGFLEETQYF
TGTGCCAGCGTACGGACAGGGTTTTTAGAAGAGACCCAGTACTTC
>15|NA|NA|TRBV2|TRBJ1-5
CASSEAGQLHQPQHF
TGTGCCAGCAGTGAAGCGGGCCAGCTACATCAGCCCCAGCATTTT
>16|NA|NA|TRBV7-9|TRBJ2-7
CASSLGQFGFSYEQYF
TGTGCCAGCAGCCTCGGACAGTTTGGGTTCTCCTACGAGCAGTACTTC
>15|NA|NA|TRBV7-3|TRBJ2-3
CASSFKGLSTDTQYF
TGTGCCAGCAGCTTCAAGGGACTTAGCACAGATACGCAGTATTTT
>13|NA|TRBD1|TRBV30|TRBJ1-2
CAWSEQGGYGYTF
TGTGCCTGGAGTGAACAGGGGGGCTATGGCTACACCTTC
>13|few|NA|TRBV2|TRBJ2-7
CASSATRPYEQYF
TGTGCCAGCAGCGCTACTAGGCCCTACGAGCAGTACTTC
>23|NA|TRBD1|TRBV18|TRBJ2-6
CASSPPVVRDREVANSGANVLTF
TGTGCCAGCTCACCACCGGTTGTGCGGGACAGGGAGGTCGCAAACTCTGGGGCCAACGTCCTGACTTTC
>15|NA|NA|TRBV6-5|TRBJ1-5
CASSDRGGAGQPQHF
TGTGCCAGCAGCGATAGGGGAGGGGCCGGTCAGCCCCAGCATTTT
>16|NA|TRBD1|TRBV5-1|TRBJ2-2
CASSWGSTGAAGELFF
TGCGCCAGCAGCTGGGGTTCGACAGGGGCTGCCGGGGAGCTGTTTTTT
>14|few|NA|TRBV2|TRBJ2-2
CASSAGAATGELFF
TGTGCCAGCAGTGCAGGTGCCGCCACCGGGGAGCTGTTTTTT
>18|NA|TRBD2|TRBV30|TRBJ2-3
CAWSPLFLAGGITDTQYF
TGTGCCTGGAGCCCCCTCTTCCTAGCGGGGGGGATCACAGATACGCAGTATTTT
>14|once|TRBD2|TRBV7-3|TRBJ2-2
CASRRGGGTGELFF
TGTGCCAGCCGCCGGGGGGGCGGGACCGGGGAGCTGTTTTTT
>16|NA|TRBD1|TRBV5-6|TRBJ1-1
CASRVGQGVGGTEAFF
TGTGCCAGCCGCGTGGGGCAGGGGGTAGGTGGAACTGAAGCTTTCTTT
>13|NA|NA|TRBV6-1|TRBJ1-2
CASSEGKNYGYTF
TGTGCCAGCAGTGAAGGGAAGAACTATGGCTACACCTTC
>12|NA|NA|TRBV5-1|TRBJ2-5
CASSLFLETQYF
TGCGCCAGCAGCTTGTTCCTGGAGACCCAGTACTTC
>15|NA|NA|TRBV9|TRBJ2-3
CASSVGSSGTDTQYF
TGTGCCAGCAGCGTAGGTTCTAGCGGCACAGATACGCAGTATTTT
>14|once|NA|TRBV13|TRBJ1-1
CASSSNSGGTEAFF
TGTGCCAGCAGCTCAAATTCGGGGGGGACTGAAGCTTTCTTT
>15|NA|TRBD1|TRBV5-4|TRBJ2-5
CASRQRQGVEETQYF
TGTGCCAGCAGGCAAAGACAGGGTGTGGAAGAGACCCAGTACTTC
>13|NA|NA|TRBV6-6|TRBJ2-7
CASSYDENYEQYF
TGTGCCAGCAGTTACGACGAAAACTACGAGCAGTACTTC
>14|NA|TRBD1|TRBV10-3|TRBJ1-3
CAIRGTASGNTIYF
TGTGCCATCAGGGGGACAGCCTCTGGAAACACCATATATTTT
>15|NA|TRBD1|TRBV5-6|TRBJ2-7
CASSLGQGMGYEQYF
TGTGCCAGCAGCCTGGGACAGGGCATGGGCTACGAGCAGTACTTC
>16|NA|NA|TRBV5-8|TRBJ2-7
CASSLAFGPLPLEQYF
TGTGCCAGCAGCTTGGCCTTCGGACCCTTGCCATTAGAGCAGTACTTC
>14|once|NA|TRBV7-9|TRBJ2-7
CASNPDTGIGEQYF
TGTGCCAGCAATCCTGACACGGGCATCGGCGAGCAGTACTTC
>17|NA|NA|TRBV14|TRBJ2-6
CASSPYVTLSGANVLTF
TGTGCCAGCAGTCCCTATGTGACGCTCTCTGGGGCCAACGTCCTGACTTTC
>14|NA|TRBD1|TRBV29-1|TRBJ2-7
CSVVSGTGVYEQYF
TGCAGCGTTGTTTCCGGGACAGGGGTTTACGAGCAGTACTTC
>16|NA|NA|TRBV7-8|TRBJ2-5
CASSPTSGGGPETQYF
TGTGCCAGCAGCCCCACTAGTGGGGGGGGGCCAGAGACCCAGTACTTC
>14|NA|NA|TRBV2|TRBJ1-5
CASRGRGSNQPQHF
TGTGCCAGCAGGGGGCGGGGGAGCAATCAGCCCCAGCATTTT
>11|NA|NA|TRBV20-1|TRBJ1-2
CSARDVPRDTF
TGCAGTGCTAGAGATGTGCCCCGGGACACCTTC
>14|NA|TRBD2|TRBV30|TRBJ2-7
CAWTWGGDSYEQYF
TGTGCCTGGACATGGGGGGGGGACTCCTACGAGCAGTACTTC
>15|NA|TRBD1|TRBV28|TRBJ1-2
CASSLGQGFYYGYTF
TGTGCCAGCAGTTTGGGACAGGGCTTTTACTATGGCTACACCTTC